This T cell receptor (beta chain) comes out of a study of blood T cell repertoires in COVID-19. The repertoire was sequenced with immunoSEQ multiplex PCR; TCRdb's copy has only in-frame clones and lacks some. The sample includes approximately 150,000 clones, approximately 84% of them seen just once. The CDR3 sequence is 15 residues long. The V segment lost 3 bases and the J segment 3 bases; nucleotides outside the gene matches: 0. CDR1 is LNHDA and CDR2 is SQIVND in the germline V gene (reference sequence). This receptor was taken from a woman of 80 years or more with COVID-19, enrolled during active disease. The chain has TRBV19 and TRBJ2-6; 9 bases match TRBD1. Sequenced input: peripheral blood. DNA of the CDR3: TGTGCCAGTAGTATGGGACAGGGTGGGGCCAACGTCCTGACTTTC. This translates into CASSMGQGGANVLTF.